A single sample gave rise to the 20 T cell receptor delta chains below, sequenced in a study of Vδ1+ human thymocytes. Study outcomes and limitations: Highly polyclonal TRG and TRD repertoires with Gaussian CDR3 length distributions appeared in thymus.

Their antigens remain unidentified. RNA was extracted from the cells and then reverse transcribed. Multiplex PCR used pooled V-gene forward primers and a constant-region reverse primer to amplify CDR3s. TCRdb re-called the multiplex PCR reads through CATT. The table shows around 23,000 delta-chain clones, with approximately 7% occurring only once. Sequencing was carried out using Vdelta1+ gamma-delta thymocytes from the thymus. Indicated subset: FACS-sorted CD3+ TCRalphabeta- TCRVdelta1+ TCRVdelta2- thymocytes. The receptors were gathered from a girl under two years old who had congenital heart surgery.

The sample holds a few counts of this clone. The rearrangement uses TRDV1 and TRDJ1, with 12 nucleotides matching TRDD3. This CDR3 is built from 24 residues. J lost 5 bases, V lost 1 base, and 29 bases had no gene match. Germline V gene lookup returns CDR1 TSWWSYY and CDR2 QGS. For the CDR3, the DNA is TGTGCTCTTGGGGAACCCCCCAGGAAACTTCCCTACTCCTACTGGGGGATACACGGGGATAAACTCATCTTT. It yields the protein CALGEPPRKLPYSYWGIHGDKLIF.

The chain joins TRDV1 to TRDJ1; D call uncertain. The CDR3 has 14 amino acids. Germline CDR1 reads TSWWSYY; CDR2 reads QGS. V shed 4 bases and J shed 1 base, with 10 bases lying between them. DNA for the CDR3: TGTGCTCTTGGGGGCAGGCACGCCACCGATAAACTCATCTTT. Its translation: CALGGRHATDKLIF.

The chain links TRDV1 to TRDJ1; the D gene is possibly TRDD3 (7 bases). V was shortened by 1 base and J by 2 bases, with 26 bases between the two germline ends. Per germline, CDR1 TSWWSYY and CDR2 QGS. The CDR3 has 20 amino acids. DNA for the CDR3: TGTGCTCTTGGGGAACCGTCCTACGTGTACTGGGGCAATCGAACCGATAAACTCATCTTT. It encodes CALGEPSYVYWGNRTDKLIF.

A remark on this clone: The germline gene is not matched at one end of the junction; a read error may be the cause. The chain combines TRDV1 with TRDJ1, with 9 bases that match TRDD2. CDR3 length: 19 residues. The germline V gene has CDR1 TSWWSYY and CDR2 QGS. This CDR3 reads CALGESFLRLGWDTDKLIF. The DNA for the CDR3 is TGTGCTCTTGGGGAGTCCTTCCTACGACTGGGGTGGGACACCGATAAACTCATCTTC.

The chain uses TRDV1 and TRDJ1; TRDD2 is a possible D gene (5 bases). The CDR3 length is 20 residues. Germline V CDR1 and CDR2: TSWWSYY, QGS. V lost 4 bases, J lost 0 bases, and 27 bases lay in between. Written as DNA, the CDR3 is TGTGCTCTTGGGGTACTCAACCCTACCTCCCGGGTGCCCTACACCGATAAACTCATCTTT. This encodes CALGVLNPTSRVPYTDKLIF.

The chain couples TRDV1 to TRDJ1, with 13 bases that match TRDD3. The CDR3 contains 23 residues. V lost 0 bases, J lost 0 bases, and 19 bases stayed unmatched. Germline CDR1 TSWWSYY, CDR2 QGS. CDR3 coding DNA: TGTGCTCTTGGGGAACTGGTCTGGGGCTTTACTGGGGGATACGCGTCCTACACCGATAAACTCATCTTT. Residues: CALGELVWGFTGGYASYTDKLIF.

The rearrangement uses TRDV1 and TRDJ1; possibly TRDD3 for D (6 bases). The CDR3 runs 20 residues. V lost 2 bases, J lost 0 bases, and 25 bases lay in between. The germline CDR1 and CDR2 sequences are TSWWSYY and QGS. The CDR3: CALGESRAGGEATYTDKLIF. The CDR3 DNA follows: TGTGCTCTTGGGGAATCCCGGGCGGGGGGGGAGGCAACGTACACCGATAAACTCATCTTT.

This chain links TRDV1 with TRDJ1, with D uncertain. Germline assignment: CDR1 TSWWSYY and CDR2 QGS. The V end was cut by 6 bases, the J end by 2 bases, with 22 bases between. The CDR3 length is 17 residues. DNA of the CDR3: TGTGCTCTTGGTAAACGCGCTTACATATATGGTACCGATAAACTCATCTTT. It specifies CALGKRAYIYGTDKLIF.

J is TRDJ1 and V is TRDV1, with TRDD2 matching over 9 bases. Germline-derived CDR1 and CDR2 are TSWWSYY and QGS. The CDR3 runs 19 residues. The trim removed 5 bases at V and 5 bases at J, leaving 21 bases unmatched. DNA for the CDR3: TGTGCTCTTGGGAACTCCCCGGCCTTCCTACGGAATCGGGGGGATAAACTCATCTTT. Translated: CALGNSPAFLRNRGDKLIF.

The chain is built from TRDV1 and TRDJ1; 10 bases fit TRDD3. CDR1 and CDR2 (germline): TSWWSYY, QGS. The V segment lost 2 bases and the J segment 0 bases; nucleotides outside the gene matches: 15. This CDR3 has 20 amino acids. The CDR3 DNA is TGTGCTCTTGGGGAATCTTGTGTGTTGGGGGATACTGGGCACACCGATAAACTCATCTTT. Translating it yields CALGESCVLGDTGHTDKLIF.

This clone was seen only a few times. The rearrangement links TRDV1 to TRDJ1; 8 nucleotides match TRDD3. The germline gives CDR1 TSWWSYY, CDR2 QGS. V lost 0 bases, J lost 6 bases, and 30 bases stayed unmatched. CDR3 length: 23 residues. DNA for the CDR3: TGTGCTCTTGGGGAACTTCCCCGCGCGCTCTCCGGCTGGGGGACCCGACCCGATTATAAACTCATCTTT. This encodes CALGELPRALSGWGTRPDYKLIF.

J is TRDJ1 and V is TRDV1, with 7 nucleotides matching TRDD3. The length of the CDR3 is 16 residues. The V and J ends lost 7 bases and 2 bases, in that order; junction bases with no gene match: 13. From germline, CDR1 is TSWWSYY and CDR2 QGS. The CDR3 DNA is TGTGCTCTTGCCCCGGGGATAGGAGAGAAAACCGATAAACTCATCTTT. This translates into CALAPGIGEKTDKLIF.

A few counts support this clone. This rearrangement joins TRDV1 to TRDJ1, with no clear D. CDR1 is TSWWSYY, CDR2 QGS, per germline. V lost 6 bases, J lost 0 bases, and 11 bases lay in between. This CDR3 region has 14 residues. The CDR3 DNA is TGTGCTCTTGGCACTCGTCTTTACACCGATAAACTCATCTTT. The encoded protein is CALGTRLYTDKLIF.

This clone was detected only once. No V gene was called, though TRDJ1 was called as the J gene; the D segment call TRDD3 is taken from the table without a DNA check. There are 14 residues in the CDR3. The DNA for the CDR3 is TGTGCTCTTGGGGAACTCTACTTCCTAGGTAAACTCATCTTT. The encoded protein is CALGELYFLGKLIF.

This clone was recorded a few times. This chain joins TRDV1 and TRDJ1; 13 bases agree with TRDD3. The CDR3 loop spans 21 amino acids. J was trimmed by 3 bases and V by 5 bases; bases with no gene match: 21. Germline-derived CDR1 and CDR2 are TSWWSYY and QGS. The CDR3 nucleotides read TGTGCTCTTGGGAAAAACTATAACATACTGGGGGATACGCGTAAGTCCGATAAACTCATCTTT. Amino acid sequence: CALGKNYNILGDTRKSDKLIF.

This clone was seen a few times. V is TRDV1 and J is TRDJ1, with D possibly TRDD3 on 6 matching bases. CDR1 TSWWSYY and CDR2 QGS come from the germline V gene. Trimming took 4 bases from V and 0 from J, leaving 30 bases between them. The CDR3 sequence is 21 residues long. The CDR3 here is CALGASKSVRILGSYTDKLIF. CDR3 sequence (DNA): TGTGCTCTTGGGGCCTCCAAGAGTGTGCGGATACTCGGATCGTACACCGATAAACTCATCTTT.

Comment on this clone: In the same sample, other DNA sequences code for this CDR3. This chain joins TRDV1 and TRDJ1; D unclear. The germline CDR1 and CDR2 sequences are TSWWSYY and QGS. V dropped 4 bases and J dropped 2 bases, with 8 bases sitting between them. The CDR3 runs 13 residues. The CDR3 loop reads CALGAKGTDKLIF. The CDR3 coding sequence is TGTGCTCTTGGGGCCAAGGGTACCGATAAACTCATCTTT.

This clone was counted only a few times. The rearrangement joins TRDV1 to TRDJ1, with TRDD3 matching 11 bases. Germline V gene data show CDR1 as TSWWSYY and CDR2 as QGS. The CDR3 extends over 17 amino acids. J gave up 1 base and V 4 bases, and 8 bases lay outside the gene matches. This chain's CDR3 is CALGVGWGIRSTDKLIF. As DNA, the CDR3 is TGTGCTCTTGGGGTGGGTTGGGGGATACGAAGCACCGATAAACTCATCTTT.

Here the J gene is TRDJ1 and the V gene is not called; the D call in the table, TRDD3, was not verified against the DNA. CDR3 length: 18 residues. The CDR3 DNA reads as TGTGCCTGGGAAACTGTACTGGGGGATACGCCGTACTCCGATAAACTCATCTTT. Protein sequence: CAWETVLGDTPYSDKLIF.

The chain links TRDV1 to TRDJ1, with D maybe TRDD2 (5 bases). No J gene is reported in TCRdb; it was inferred here by comparing the DNA with germline. The germline V gene encodes CDR1 TSWWSYY and CDR2 QGS. Deletions cut 0 bases from V and 0 bases from J, with 23 bases between. The CDR3 sequence is 20 residues long. This chain's CDR3 is CALGELPPPPSHSYTDKLIF. The CDR3 coding sequence is TGTGCTCTTGGGGAACTACCCCCTCCCCCTTCTCACTCGTACACCGATAAACTCATCTTT.